The subject of this entry is one T cell receptor beta chain. Study processing details: Estimates of nucleated cell counts were drawn from the amplification of reference gene primers. Measured with immunoSEQ multiplex PCR; TCRdb has only the in-frame clones, and not every one. V, J and clone size are taken as reported in that table, and D and trimming were inferred from the DNA itself. The sample has 200,000 or so clones, 88% seen once; the top ten hold 2.5% to 3.5%. The sample belongs to a study of blood T cell repertoires in COVID-19. Study overall: Sites in the United States, Italy and Spain provided acute and convalescent COVID-19 samples. T cells, B-cell-depleted T cells, or PBMCs supplied cDNA or gDNA.

Germline CDR1 reads MDHEN; CDR2 reads SYDVKM. This CDR3 has 14 amino acids. V lost 3 bases to trimming and J lost 6 bases, with 15 bases between them. The clonotype originates from a woman aged 55-69 years with acute or convalescent COVID-19. Sequenced sample: peripheral blood. The chain combines TRBV28 with TRBJ2-7; TRBD2 is a possible D gene (5 bases). The CDR3 is CASSFPGRPLEQYF. The DNA of the CDR3 is TGTGCCAGCAGTTTCCCGGGAAGGCCCCTCGAGCAGTACTTC.